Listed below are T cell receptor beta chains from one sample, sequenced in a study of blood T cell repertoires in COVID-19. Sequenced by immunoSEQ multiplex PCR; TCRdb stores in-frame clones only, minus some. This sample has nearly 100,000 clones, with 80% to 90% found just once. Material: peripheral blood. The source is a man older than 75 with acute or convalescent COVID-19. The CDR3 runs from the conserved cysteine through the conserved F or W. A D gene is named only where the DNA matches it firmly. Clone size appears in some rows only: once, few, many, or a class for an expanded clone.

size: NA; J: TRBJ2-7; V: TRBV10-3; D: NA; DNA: TGTGCCATCAGTGAGTCGAGGGAAGAACAGTACTTC; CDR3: CAISESREEQYF
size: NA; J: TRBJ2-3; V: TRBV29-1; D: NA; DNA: TGCAGCGTTGAAGTCCAAACAGATACGCAGTATTTT; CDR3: CSVEVQTDTQYF
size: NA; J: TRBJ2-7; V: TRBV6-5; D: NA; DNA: TGTGCCAGCAGTTCTGACGGACTTGGGGAGCAGTACTTC; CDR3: CASSSDGLGEQYF
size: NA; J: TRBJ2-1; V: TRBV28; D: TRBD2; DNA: TGTGCCAGCAGTCCCAGCGGGAGGGGTCGCCTCAATGAGCAGTTCTTC; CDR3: CASSPSGRGRLNEQFF
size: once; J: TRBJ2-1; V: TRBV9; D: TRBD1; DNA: TGTGCCAGCACGCGACAGGGGGCGGACAATGAGCAGTTCTTC; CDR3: CASTRQGADNEQFF
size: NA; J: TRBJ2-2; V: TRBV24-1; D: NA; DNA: TGTGCCACCAGTGATTCGCGGGGCGGCCTTAGGACCGGGGAGCTGTTTTTT; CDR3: CATSDSRGGLRTGELFF
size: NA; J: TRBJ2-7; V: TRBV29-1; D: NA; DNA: TGCAGCGTTGCAGGAGGCTACGAGCAGTACTTC; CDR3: CSVAGGYEQYF
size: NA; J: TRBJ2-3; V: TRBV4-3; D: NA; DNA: TGCGCCAGCAGCCAAGATAGGTACGAGGGTACGCAGTATTTT; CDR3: CASSQDRYEGTQYF
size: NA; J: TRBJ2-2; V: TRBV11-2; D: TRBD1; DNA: TGTGCCAGCAGCAGACAGGGGGCCGCCGGGGAGCTGTTTTTT; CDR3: CASSRQGAAGELFF
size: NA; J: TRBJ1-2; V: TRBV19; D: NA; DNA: TGTGCCAGTAGTCTGGGCAGACCAAACTATGGCTACACCTTC; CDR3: CASSLGRPNYGYTF